The 18 T cell receptor beta chains listed next were all sequenced from one sample in a study of shared clonotypes between healthy human individuals. The assay was immunoSEQ multiplex PCR, and TCRdb's table has in-frame clones only and misses some. The table lists 2 million to 2.5 million clones, approximately 95% of them singletons. The specimen was naive CD4+ T cells from PBMCs. Subset of the sample: CD45RA+ positively selected. Receptors originate from a man aged 18-30 years in good health. Some clones in this sample may be carry-over from other donors' samples.

The V and J genes are TRBV27 and TRBJ2-1; possible D gene TRBD1, 6 bases. The CDR3 is made up of 17 amino acids. V was cut by 6 bases and J by 8 bases, with 26 bases left in between. Germline V gene sequence: CDR1 MNHEY, CDR2 SMNVEV (reference sequence). This chain's CDR3 is CASRRVGAVGDTYEQFF. The CDR3 DNA reads TGTGCCAGCAGACGAGTCGGGGCGGTCGGGGACACGTATGAGCAGTTCTTC.

The chain employs TRBV10-3 and TRBJ2-5, with TRBD1 identical over 11 bases. Germline V gene sequence: CDR1 ENHRY, CDR2 SYGVKD. J lost 5 bases, V lost 0 bases, and 8 bases had no gene match. The CDR3 is made up of 17 amino acids. CDR3 DNA sequence: TGTGCCATCAGTGAGTCCCCTTGGACAGGGGGCAGGGAGACCCAGTACTTC. This sequence encodes CAISESPWTGGRETQYF.

The chain is built from TRBV4-3 and TRBJ2-5; tentatively, D is TRBD1 or TRBD2 (6 bases each). V was cut by 4 bases and J by 5 bases, with 17 bases left in between. The CDR3 has 15 residues. From germline, CDR1 is LGHNA and CDR2 YSLEER. Here the CDR3 DNA reads TGCGCCAGCAGCCTCAGGGGCGGGGTTTGGGAGACCCAGTACTTC. This codes for CASSLRGGVWETQYF.

The chain is built from TRBV2 and TRBJ2-7; no clear D. V lost 3 bases to trimming and J lost 4 bases, with 10 bases between them. CDR3 length equals 13 residues. Per germline, CDR1 SNHLY and CDR2 FYNNEI. The chain's CDR3 is CASSDGQVYEQYF. DNA of the CDR3: TGTGCCAGCAGTGATGGGCAGGTTTACGAGCAGTACTTC.

The V gene is TRBV5-4, the J gene TRBJ2-1, with TRBD2 identical over 9 bases. There are 15 residues in the CDR3. V was clipped by 3 bases and J by 6 bases; unmatched bases: 7. Germline CDR1 SGHNT, CDR2 YYREEE (reference sequence). The CDR3 DNA reads TGTGCCAGCAGCTCCCGAGCGGGAGGTATCAATGAGCAGTTCTTC. Translating gives CASSSRAGGINEQFF. Filled out from reference TRBV5-4 and TRBJ2-1, the complete variable domain reads ETGVTQSPTHLIKTRGQQVTLRCSSQSGHNTVSWYQQALGQGPQFIFQYYREEENGRGNFPPRFSGLQFPNYSSELNVNALELDDSALYLCASSSRAGGINEQFFGPGTRLTVL.

The V gene is TRBV30, the J gene TRBJ2-5; D is uncertain. TRBJ2-7 matches the DNA end more closely, so the J call is doubtful. The CDR3 covers 12 residues. Germline V CDR1 and CDR2: GTSNPN, SVGIG (reference sequence). CDR3 sequence: CAWSPGLYEQYF. CDR3 nucleotide sequence: TGTGCCTGGAGTCCCGGCCTGTACGAGCAGTACTTC.

The chain couples TRBV2 to TRBJ2-5; 11 bases map to TRBD2. Germline lookup yields CDR1 SNHLY and CDR2 FYNNEI. This CDR3 region has 14 residues. J was trimmed by 2 bases and V by 5 bases; bases with no gene match: 1. The CDR3 loop reads CASSLAGGQETQYF. The CDR3, as DNA: TGTGCCAGCAGTCTAGCGGGGGGTCAAGAGACCCAGTACTTC.

This sequence joins TRBV27 and TRBJ2-5; D is ambiguous. The germline V gene encodes CDR1 MNHEY and CDR2 SMNVEV (reference sequence). The V gene lost 2 bases and the J gene lost 7 bases, with 17 bases spanning the gap. The length of the CDR3 is 15 residues. CDR3 nucleotide sequence: TGTGCCAGCAGTTTACACTTGGGTCGAGGAGCGACCCAGTACTTC. This gives the protein CASSLHLGRGATQYF.

This clone was recorded once. The chain carries TRBV30 and TRBJ2-7; no clear D gene. The CDR3 runs 12 residues. Trimming stripped 4 bases from V and 3 bases from J, with 10 bases between. CDR1 is GTSNPN and CDR2 is SVGIG in the germline V gene (reference sequence). The CDR3 coding sequence is TGTGCCTGGACCTCGGTGGACTACGAGCAGTACTTC. Its protein is CAWTSVDYEQYF.

The rearrangement uses TRBV5-1 and TRBJ2-5, with TRBD2 matching 7 bases. Trimming took 6 bases from V and 3 from J; bases not matched to a gene: 11. This CDR3 comprises 15 residues. From germline, CDR1 is SGHRS and CDR2 YFSETQ. CDR3 protein: CASTIGGSAEETQYF. CDR3 DNA sequence: TGCGCCAGCACCATCGGGGGGTCTGCTGAAGAGACCCAGTACTTC.

Points on this clone: A junction boundary mismatches the germline segment, possibly from a read error. The gene calls are TRBV5-8 and TRBJ2-1, with D possibly being TRBD1 or TRBD2 (5 bases each). CDR3 size: 12 residues. Germline lookup yields CDR1 SGHTS and CDR2 YDEGEE. The CDR3 loop reads CASSSFGALSVF. CDR3 DNA sequence: TGTGCCAGCAGCTCTTTCGGGGCCCTGTCGGTCTTC.

The chain couples TRBV4-2 to TRBJ1-2; maybe TRBD1 (6 bases). The V end lost 0 bases, the J end lost 3 bases, and 11 bases lay between the germline ends. Looked up from germline, CDR1 is LGHNA and CDR2 is YNFKEQ. The length of the CDR3 is 15 residues. The CDR3 protein is CASSQDGGRDYGYTF. The CDR3 DNA reads as TGTGCCAGCAGCCAAGATGGGGGCAGGGACTATGGCTACACCTTC.

V is TRBV7-2 and J is TRBJ2-5; possibly TRBD2 for D (6 bases). V was shortened by 5 bases and J by 1 base, with 14 bases between the two germline ends. CDR1 is SGHTA and CDR2 is FQGNSA in the germline V gene. The CDR3 runs 15 residues. CDR3 sequence: CASSRGTTPQETQYF. CDR3 nucleotides: TGTGCCAGCAGCCGGGGGACCACTCCCCAAGAGACCCAGTACTTC.

The chain carries TRBV4-2 and TRBJ2-2; the D is unclear. The length of the CDR3 is 18 residues. V gave up 0 bases and J gave up 5 bases, with 19 bases separating them. Germline CDR1 and CDR2: LGHNA and YNFKEQ. The CDR3 region is CASSQDVRAESGTGELFF. Written as DNA, the CDR3 is TGTGCCAGCAGCCAAGACGTAAGGGCGGAGTCTGGTACCGGGGAGCTGTTTTTT.

J is TRBJ2-3 and V is TRBV14; 11 nucleotides match TRBD2. This CDR3 is built from 16 residues. From germline, CDR1 is SGHDN and CDR2 FVKESK. Trimming removed 1 base from V and 5 bases from J; junction bases left unmatched: 5. The CDR3 sequence: CASSQAKLAGVDTQYF. The CDR3 coding sequence is TGTGCCAGCAGCCAAGCGAAACTAGCGGGAGTAGATACGCAGTATTTT.

The gene calls are TRBV19 and TRBJ1-1; D gene unclear. The CDR3 is made up of 17 amino acids. The V gene lost 1 base and the J gene lost 5 bases, with 20 bases spanning the gap. CDR1 is LNHDA and CDR2 is SQIVND in the germline V gene (reference sequence). The CDR3 nucleotides are TGTGCCAGTAGTATAGGTGGCAGTACGATAAATAGAACTGAAGCTTTCTTT. It encodes CASSIGGSTINRTEAFF. The full variable domain, with the rest looked up from reference TRBV19 and TRBJ1-1, is DGGITQSPKYLFRKEGQNVTLSCEQNLNHDAMYWYRQDPGQGLRLIYYSQIVNDFQKGDIAEGYSVSREKKESFPLTVTSAQKNPTAFYLCASSIGGSTINRTEAFFGQGTRLTVV.

This chain links TRBV10-3 with TRBJ2-1, with 14 bases lining up with TRBD2. Germline lookup yields CDR1 ENHRY and CDR2 SYGVKD. This CDR3 is 18 amino acids long. V shed 3 bases and J 6 bases; nucleotides not matched to a gene: 10. In nucleotides, the CDR3 is TGTGCCATCAGTGAATCCCGACTAGCGGGAGGGGGAAGCAATGAGCAGTTCTTC. It codes for CAISESRLAGGGSNEQFF.

This clone was detected once. The chain links TRBV14 to TRBJ1-2; D is perhaps TRBD1 (5 bases). Trimming stripped 4 bases from V and 8 bases from J, with 20 bases between. CDR3 length: 15 residues. The V gene's germline CDR1 is SGHDN and CDR2 FVKESK. The CDR3 reads CASSPSGTLTGGYTF. The CDR3 DNA is TGTGCCAGCAGCCCCTCCGGGACTCTGACGGGAGGCTACACCTTC.